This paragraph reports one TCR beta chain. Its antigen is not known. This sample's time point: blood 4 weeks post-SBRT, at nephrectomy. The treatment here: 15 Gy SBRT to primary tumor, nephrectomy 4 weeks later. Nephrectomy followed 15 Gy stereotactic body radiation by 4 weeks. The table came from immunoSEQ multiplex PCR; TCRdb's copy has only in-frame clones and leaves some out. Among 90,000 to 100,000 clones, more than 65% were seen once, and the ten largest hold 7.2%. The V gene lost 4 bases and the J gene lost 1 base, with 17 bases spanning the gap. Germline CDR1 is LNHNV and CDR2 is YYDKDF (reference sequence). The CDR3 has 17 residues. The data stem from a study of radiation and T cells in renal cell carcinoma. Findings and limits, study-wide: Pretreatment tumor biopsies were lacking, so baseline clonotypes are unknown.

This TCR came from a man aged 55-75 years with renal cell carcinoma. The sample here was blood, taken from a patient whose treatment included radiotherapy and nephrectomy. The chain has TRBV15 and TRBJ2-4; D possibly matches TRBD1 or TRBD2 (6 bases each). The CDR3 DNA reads TGTGCCACCAGCATCCTAGGGGGACTGCGGGCCAAAAACATTCAGTACTTC. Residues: CATSILGGLRAKNIQYF.